This TCR beta chain was identified in a study of CD8 T cells in Susac syndrome. Whole-study findings and limits: It was acknowledged in the study that its TCR sequencing and HLA analysis involved a relatively small number of individuals.

Turning to this clonotype: What it binds is unknown.

A quantity of about 0.5 to 1 ug RNA underwent reverse transcription using random hexamers. immunoSEQ multiplex PCR amplified TCR beta CDR3 across 54 Vbeta, 13 Jbeta. TCRdb analysed the immunoSEQ multiplex PCR reads with MiXCR anew, one entry per CDR3 protein. In the table there are under 200,000 distinct CDR3 sequences, approximately 96% of which are singletons. Patients with stable or active relapsing-remitting disease, all of them treatment-naive, made up the multiple sclerosis controls. The germline V gene encodes CDR1 MNHEY and CDR2 SVGAGI. This CDR3 contains 12 residues. V lost 2 bases and J 5 bases, leaving 6 bases between the germline ends.

This TCR was sampled from a human donor with multiple sclerosis. The chain employs TRBV6-5 and TRBJ2-5, with a tentative D call TRBD2 (6 bases). The sample comprised CD8+ T cells from PBMCs. As DNA, the CDR3 is TGTGCCAGCAGTTACGCGGGGGAGACCCAGTACTTC. This codes for CASSYAGETQYF.